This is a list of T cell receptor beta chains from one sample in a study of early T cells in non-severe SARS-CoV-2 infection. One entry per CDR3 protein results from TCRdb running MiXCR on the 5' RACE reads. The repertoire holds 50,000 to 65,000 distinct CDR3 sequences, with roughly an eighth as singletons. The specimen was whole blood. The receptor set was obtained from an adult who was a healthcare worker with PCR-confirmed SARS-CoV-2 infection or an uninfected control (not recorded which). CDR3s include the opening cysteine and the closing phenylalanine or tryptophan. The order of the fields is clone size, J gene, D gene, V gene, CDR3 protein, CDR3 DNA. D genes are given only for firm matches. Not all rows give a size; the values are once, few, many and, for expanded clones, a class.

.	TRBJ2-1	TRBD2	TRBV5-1	CASSLAPAGGRNEQFF	TGCGCCAGCAGCTTGGCCCCAGCGGGGGGAAGGAATGAGCAGTTCTTC
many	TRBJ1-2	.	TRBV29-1	CSAGRGDPNYGYTF	TGCAGCGCGGGTCGTGGTGATCCTAACTATGGCTACACCTTC
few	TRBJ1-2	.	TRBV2	CASSEINLGGRGYTF	TGTGCCAGCAGTGAAATTAATTTGGGGGGCCGTGGCTACACCTTC
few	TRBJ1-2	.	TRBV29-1	CSVTAGPYGYTF	TGCAGCGTAACGGCTGGCCCTTATGGCTACACCTTC
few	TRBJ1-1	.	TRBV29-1	CSVSGQGILEAFF	TGCAGCGTCTCGGGACAAGGTATTCTCGAAGCTTTCTTT
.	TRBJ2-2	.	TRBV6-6	CANSHSTGELFF	TGTGCCAACAGCCACAGCACCGGGGAGCTGTTTTTT
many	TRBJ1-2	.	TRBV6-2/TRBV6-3	CASSYYPSTSIAYGYTF	TGTGCCAGCAGTTACTACCCTTCTACTTCTATTGCCTATGGCTACACCTTC
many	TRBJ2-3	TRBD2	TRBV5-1	CASRTSGGTTDTQYF	TGCGCCAGCAGGACTAGCGGGGGGACGACAGATACGCAGTATTTT
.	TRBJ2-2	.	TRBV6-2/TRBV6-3	CAIQGTNTGELFF	TGTGCCATACAGGGTACGAACACCGGGGAGCTGTTTTTT
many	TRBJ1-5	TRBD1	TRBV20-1	CSARNRDSRNQPQHF	TGCAGTGCTAGGAACCGGGACAGCAGAAATCAGCCCCAGCATTTT
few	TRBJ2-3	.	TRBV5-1	CASSRRSSQEQYF	TGCGCCAGCAGCCGACGATCCTCCCAGGAGCAGTATTTT
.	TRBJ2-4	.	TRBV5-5	CASSRTLAKNIQYF	TGTGCCAGCAGCCGCACTTTAGCCAAAAACATTCAGTACTTC
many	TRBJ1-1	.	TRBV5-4	CASSIGGGSNTEAFF	TGTGCCAGCAGCATAGGGGGGGGATCGAACACTGAAGCTTTCTTT
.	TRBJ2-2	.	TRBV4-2	CASSQLISTGGDTGELFF	TGTGCCAGCAGCCAACTTATATCGACCGGAGGGGACACCGGGGAGCTGTTTTTT
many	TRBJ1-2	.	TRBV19	CASMEFSYGYTF	TGTGCCAGTATGGAGTTCTCCTATGGCTACACCTTC
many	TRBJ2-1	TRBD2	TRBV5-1	CASSSGLAGAQRDNEQFF	TGCGCCAGCAGCTCGGGACTAGCGGGGGCCCAGCGGGACAATGAGCAGTTCTTC
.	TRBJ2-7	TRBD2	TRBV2	CASRGGAPYEQYF	TGTGCCAGCAGGGGAGGGGCCCCTTACGAGCAGTACTTC
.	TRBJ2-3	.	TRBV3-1	CVSSQDPRGQGTDTQYF	TGTGTCAGCAGCCAAGATCCCCGGGGGCAAGGCACAGATACGCAGTATTTT
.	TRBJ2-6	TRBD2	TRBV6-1	CASSVRGGGANVLTF	TGTGCCAGCAGTGTCCGGGGGGGAGGGGCCAACGTCCTGACTTTC
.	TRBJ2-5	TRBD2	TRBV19	CASSPLRTSGETQYF	TGTGCCAGTAGCCCACTTCGAACTAGCGGGGAGACCCAGTACTTC
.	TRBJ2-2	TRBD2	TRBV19	CASSALSGGPGELFF	TGTGCCAGTAGTGCGCTTAGCGGGGGGCCCGGGGAGCTGTTTTTT
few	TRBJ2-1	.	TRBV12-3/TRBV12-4	CASSFTRGSNSYNEQFF	TGTGCCAGCAGTTTTACACGCGGAAGCAACTCCTACAATGAGCAGTTCTTC
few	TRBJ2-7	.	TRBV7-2	CASSPAGSSYEQYF	TGTGCCAGCAGCCCCGCAGGGAGCTCCTACGAGCAGTACTTC
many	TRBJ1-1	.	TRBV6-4	CASSASGSMNTEAFF	TGTGCCAGCAGTGCTTCGGGAAGCATGAACACTGAAGCTTTCTTT
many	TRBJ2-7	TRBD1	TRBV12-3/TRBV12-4	CASSPPGTVYEQYF	TGTGCCAGCAGTCCCCCCGGGACAGTCTACGAGCAGTACTTC
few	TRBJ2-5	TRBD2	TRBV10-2	CASSLLAGGRQETQYF	TGCGCCAGCAGTCTCCTAGCGGGGGGACGCCAAGAGACCCAGTACTTC
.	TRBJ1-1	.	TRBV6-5	CASRYQGSIAEAFF	TGTGCCAGCAGGTACCAGGGGAGTATTGCTGAAGCTTTCTTT
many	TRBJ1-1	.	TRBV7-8	CASSFPGVTEAFF	TGTGCCAGCAGCTTCCCAGGGGTCACTGAAGCTTTCTTT
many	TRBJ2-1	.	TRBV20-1	CSARGASVHNEQFF	TGCAGTGCTAGGGGGGCTAGCGTCCACAATGAGCAGTTCTTC
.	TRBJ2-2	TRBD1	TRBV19	CASTVPGQATGELFF	TGTGCCAGTACCGTTCCGGGACAGGCAACCGGGGAGCTGTTTTTT
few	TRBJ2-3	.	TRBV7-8	CASSLSGSTDTQYF	TGTGCCAGCAGCTTAAGCGGGAGCACAGATACGCAGTATTTT
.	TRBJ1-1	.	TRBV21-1	CASSKRYPPRDRGVTEAFF	TGTGCCAGCAGCAAAAGATACCCCCCCCGGGACAGGGGGGTTACTGAAGCTTTCTTT
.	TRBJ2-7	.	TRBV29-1	CSVDRGRNEQYF	TGCAGCGTTGACCGGGGGCGGAACGAGCAGTACTTC
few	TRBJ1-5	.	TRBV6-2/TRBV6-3	CASGGNQPQHF	TGTGCCAGCGGTGGCAATCAGCCCCAGCATTTT
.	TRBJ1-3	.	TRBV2	CASSVNAGAGNTIYF	TGTGCCAGCAGTGTCAACGCAGGGGCGGGAAACACCATATATTTT
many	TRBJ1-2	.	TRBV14	CASSPGSGYGYTF	TGTGCCAGCAGCCCAGGGTCCGGCTATGGCTACACCTTC
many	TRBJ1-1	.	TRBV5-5	CASSLAGRLTMNTEAFF	TGTGCCAGCAGCTTGGCCGGGAGGTTAACAATGAACACTGAAGCTTTCTTT
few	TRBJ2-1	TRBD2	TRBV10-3	CAIGRAGYNEQFF	TGTGCCATCGGACGAGCGGGGTACAATGAGCAGTTCTTC
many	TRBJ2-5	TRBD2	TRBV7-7	CASSFEGRGVETQYF	TGTGCTAGCAGCTTCGAGGGGAGGGGAGTAGAGACCCAGTACTTC
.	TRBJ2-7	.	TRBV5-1	CASNLQGPSNEQYF	TGCGCCAGCAACCTACAGGGACCCTCCAACGAGCAGTACTTC
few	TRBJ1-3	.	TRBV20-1	CSAFRRGGFGNTIYF	TGCAGTGCTTTCCGACGGGGGGGATTTGGAAACACCATATATTTT
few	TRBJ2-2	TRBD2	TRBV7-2	CASSLLGGATGELFF	TGTGCCAGCAGCTTACTCGGGGGGGCAACCGGGGAGCTGTTTTTT
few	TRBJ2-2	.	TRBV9	CASSALPGTLNTGELFF	TGTGCCAGCAGCGCACTCCCCGGGACTTTGAACACCGGGGAGCTGTTTTTT
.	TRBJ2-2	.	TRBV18	CASSPDGNAGELFF	TGTGCCAGCTCACCCGACGGAAACGCCGGGGAGCTGTTTTTT
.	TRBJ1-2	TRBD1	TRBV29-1	CSAGDSLYGYTF	TGCAGCGCCGGGGACAGTCTATATGGCTACACCTTC
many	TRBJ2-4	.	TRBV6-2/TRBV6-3	CASSYGNIQYF	TGTGCCAGCAGTTACGGAAACATTCAGTACTTC
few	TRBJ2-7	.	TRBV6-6	CASSTGARGEQYF	TGTGCCAGCAGTACAGGTGCACGAGGAGAGCAGTACTTC
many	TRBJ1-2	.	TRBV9	CASSVEARGINYGYTF	TGTGCCAGCAGCGTAGAAGCCCGAGGGATTAACTATGGCTACACCTTC
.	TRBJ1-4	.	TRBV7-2	CASSILDRATNEKLFF	TGTGCCAGCAGCATACTGGATAGGGCAACTAATGAAAAACTGTTTTTT
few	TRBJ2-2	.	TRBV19	CASSIDRRGLVTRRTGELFF	TGTGCCAGTAGTATAGATAGGCGGGGTTTGGTGACTCGTCGGACCGGGGAGCTGTTTTTT
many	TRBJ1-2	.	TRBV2	CASSEQGPLGYGYTF	TGTGCCAGCAGTGAACAGGGGCCCTTGGGCTATGGCTACACCTTC
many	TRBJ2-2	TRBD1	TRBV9	CASSVQDRAIGGELFF	TGTGCCAGCAGCGTACAGGACAGGGCAATAGGGGGGGAGCTGTTTTTT
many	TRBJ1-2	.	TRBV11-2	CASSLERVNYGYTF	TGTGCCAGCAGCTTAGAACGGGTGAACTATGGCTACACCTTC
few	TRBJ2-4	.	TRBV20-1	CSARRFGIAKNIQYF	TGCAGTGCTAGAAGGTTCGGAATAGCCAAAAACATTCAGTACTTC
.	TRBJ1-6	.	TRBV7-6	CASSLDIGSPLHF	TGTGCCAGCAGCTTAGACATAGGCTCACCCCTCCACTTT
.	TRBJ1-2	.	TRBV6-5	CASSYQGIWGGYTF	TGTGCCAGCAGTTACCAAGGAATTTGGGGTGGCTACACCTTC
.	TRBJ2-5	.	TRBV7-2	CASSLFGSKETQYF	TGTGCCAGCAGCTTATTTGGATCCAAAGAGACCCAGTACTTC
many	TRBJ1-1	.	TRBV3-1	CASSQVGRWTTEAFF	TGTGCCAGCAGCCAAGTGGGACGGTGGACCACTGAAGCTTTCTTT
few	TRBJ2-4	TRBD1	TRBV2	CASSGRGRRNIQYF	TGTGCCAGCAGTGGAAGGGGGCGCAGAAACATTCAGTACTTC